This T cell receptor (beta chain) was retrieved from a study of blood T cells in healthy people across ages. This clonotype was found a few times. Trimming cost V 3 bases and J 12 bases; bases outside gene matches: 21. The CDR3 is 18 residues long. Sample-barcoded 5' priming and a J-beta primer mix drove a second PCR of 7 to 11 cycles. Every individual sample yielded 2.5 million or more paired-end reads (each containing CDR3). TCRdb passed the 5' RACE reads through MiXCR, listing each CDR3 protein once. The profile shows over a million distinct CDR3 sequences, around two fifths of them singletons. The sample was blood. This sequence originates from a young woman in good health. The chain uses TRBV12-3 or TRBV12-4 and TRBJ2-1; TRBD2 agrees at 9 bases. CDR3 residues: CASSFGIASGDPTGGQFF. In nucleotides, the CDR3 is TGTGCCAGCAGTTTTGGGATTGCTAGCGGGGACCCTACGGGTGGGCAGTTCTTC.